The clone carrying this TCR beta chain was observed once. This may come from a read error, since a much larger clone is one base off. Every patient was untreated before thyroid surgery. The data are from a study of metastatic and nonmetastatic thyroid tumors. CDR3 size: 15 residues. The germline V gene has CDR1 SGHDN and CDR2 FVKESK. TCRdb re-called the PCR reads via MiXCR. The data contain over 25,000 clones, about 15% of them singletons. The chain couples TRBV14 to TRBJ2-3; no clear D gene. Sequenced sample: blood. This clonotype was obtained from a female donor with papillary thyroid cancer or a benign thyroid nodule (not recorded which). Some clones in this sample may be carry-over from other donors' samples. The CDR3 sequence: CVSSRYNWYTDTQYF. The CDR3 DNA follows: TGTGTCAGCAGCCGGTATAACTGGTACACAGATACGCAGTATTTT.